Listed here are 32 T cell receptor beta chains from one sample, sequenced in a study of vaccination and CD4 T cells after COVID-19. Each CDR3 protein is one row after TCRdb ran MiXCR on the PCR reads. The profile covers 15,000 to 20,000 distinct CDR3 sequences, with around 62% appearing a single time and over 1% taken by the ten largest. Material: CD4+ T cells from blood, obtained before SARS-CoV-2 vaccination. The receptors come from a human donor who had recovered from COVID-19.

V is TRBV6-1 and J is TRBJ1-5; D gene unclear. This CDR3 has 13 amino acids. Deletions cut 8 bases from V and 0 bases from J, with 8 bases between. From germline, CDR1 is MNHNS and CDR2 SASEGT. CDR3 region: CASLGHSNQPQHF. The CDR3 region has the DNA TGTGCCAGCCTGGGCCATAGCAATCAGCCCCAGCATTTT.

This clonotype was recorded a few times. The chain recombines TRBV20-1 with TRBJ2-1; 9 bases align to TRBD2. There are 16 residues in the CDR3. Germline V gene lookup returns CDR1 DFQATT and CDR2 SNEGSKA (reference sequence). V lost 1 base to trimming and J lost 8 bases; unmatched junction nucleotides: 12. CDR3 bases: TGCAGTGCTAGAGTTCTAGCGGGAATCCCGGGAGATGAGCAGTTCTTC. Protein sequence: CSARVLAGIPGDEQFF.

CDR3 in amino acids: CASSPGPSSSSLRGRGYNEQFF. CDR3 nucleotides: TGTGCCAGCAGTCCCGGCCCTTCCTCTTCTTCACTCCGCGGCCGCGGCTACAATGAGCAGTTCTTC. V and J are TRBV28 and TRBJ2-1; D gene unclear. CDR1 is MDHEN and CDR2 is SYDVKM in the germline V gene. The CDR3 is made up of 22 amino acids. V was shortened by 5 bases and J by 3 bases, with 35 bases between the two germline ends.

The chain recombines TRBV19 with TRBJ2-3; 7 bases fit TRBD1. V trimming: 4 bases; J trimming: 3 bases; junction bases outside the gene matches: 4. The CDR3 sequence is 14 residues long. Germline lookup yields CDR1 LNHDA and CDR2 SQIVND (reference sequence). For the CDR3, the DNA is TGTGCCAGTAGTAAAGACAGGGCAACAGATACGCAGTATTTT. Translated, it gives CASSKDRATDTQYF.

The chain joins TRBV10-3 to TRBJ1-1; D uncertain. The V gene's germline CDR1 is ENHRY and CDR2 SYGVKD. The CDR3 loop spans 12 amino acids. This CDR3 reads CVTSGSKTEAFF. In DNA form, the CDR3 reads TGTGTCACCAGCGGGTCGAAAACTGAAGCTTTCTTT.

The chain employs TRBV11-2 and TRBJ1-2; TRBD1 matches at 9 bases. The CDR3 is made up of 13 amino acids. Germline V gene sequence: CDR1 SGHAT, CDR2 FQNNGV. The V gene end was trimmed by 5 bases and the J gene end by 4 bases; junction bases not matched to a gene: 2. The CDR3 loop is CASSEGQGYGYTF. Here the CDR3 DNA reads TGTGCCAGCAGCGAGGGACAGGGCTATGGCTACACCTTC.

V is TRBV20-1 and J is TRBJ2-3; no definite D call. V lost 6 bases, J lost 5 bases, and 15 bases lay in between. There are 13 residues in the CDR3. The germline gives CDR1 DFQATT, CDR2 SNEGSKA (reference sequence). The CDR3 region is CSAPPGSGDTQYF. The CDR3 DNA follows: TGCAGTGCCCCCCCCGGTTCAGGAGATACGCAGTATTTT.

This clonotype turned up a few times. The rearrangement uses TRBV20-1 and TRBJ2-7, with 7 bases aligning to TRBD2. This CDR3 contains 15 residues. V lost 0 bases to trimming and J lost 2 bases; unmatched junction nucleotides: 7. The germline V gene has CDR1 DFQATT and CDR2 SNEGSKA (reference sequence). CDR3 amino acids: CSARDPAGAPYEQYF. CDR3 nucleotides: TGCAGTGCTAGAGATCCGGCGGGAGCTCCCTACGAGCAGTACTTC.

Only a few counts were recorded for this clonotype. J is TRBJ1-1 and V is TRBV12-3 or TRBV12-4; D gene ambiguous. With 5 bases removed from V and 7 bases from J, the gap between germline ends came to 17 bases. The CDR3 is 14 residues long. The CDR3 sequence: CASSPWTIGLEAFF. CDR3 bases: TGTGCCAGCAGTCCCTGGACCATTGGACTTGAAGCTTTCTTT.

This rearrangement joins TRBV20-1 to TRBJ1-6; 7 bases fit TRBD1. CDR1 is DFQATT and CDR2 is SNEGSKA in the germline V gene (reference sequence). The CDR3 extends over 13 amino acids. J was trimmed by 9 bases and V by 5 bases; bases with no gene match: 7. DNA for the CDR3: TGCAGTGCTTGGACAGGCGACGTTTCACCCCTCCACTTT. This encodes CSAWTGDVSPLHF.

The chain has TRBV6-1 and TRBJ2-1; the D gene is possibly TRBD2 (6 bases). This CDR3 has 20 residues. Trimming left V 3 bases short and J 3 bases short, with 27 bases between. CDR1 MNHNS and CDR2 SASEGT come from the germline V gene. CDR3 nucleotides: TGTGCCAGCAGTGAGATAAGGCGAGAACCGAGCGGGCTCTTCTACAATGAGCAGTTCTTC. Residues: CASSEIRREPSGLFYNEQFF.

This clonotype was counted only a few times. The chain links TRBV19 to TRBJ1-5; TRBD1 matches 8 bases. The trim removed 5 bases at V and 4 bases at J, leaving 10 bases unmatched. CDR1 LNHDA and CDR2 SQIVND come from the germline V gene (reference sequence). This CDR3 comprises 16 residues. For the CDR3, the DNA is TGTGCCAGTAGTCGGAATCACCAGGGGGCGAATCAGCCCCAGCATTTT. It encodes CASSRNHQGANQPQHF.

The rearrangement links TRBV14 to TRBJ1-6; D is perhaps TRBD1 (5 bases). Trimming took 4 bases from V and 9 from J, leaving 25 bases between them. The CDR3 is made up of 18 amino acids. The V gene's germline CDR1 is SGHDN and CDR2 FVKESK. CDR3 sequence: CASSRTEGIPGLSSPLHF. The CDR3 coding sequence is TGTGCCAGCAGCCGAACCGAGGGGATCCCAGGGCTTTCTTCACCCCTCCACTTT. Full variable domain (outside the CDR3, taken from reference TRBV14 and TRBJ1-6): EAGVTQFPSHSVIEKGQTVTLRCDPISGHDNLYWYRRVMGKEIKFLLHFVKESKQDESGMPNNRFLAERTGGTYSTLKVQPAELEDSGVYFCASSRTEGIPGLSSPLHFGNGTRLTVT.

V gene TRBV6-1 combines with J gene TRBJ2-5; D is possibly TRBD1 or TRBD2 (5 bases each). CDR1 is MNHNS, CDR2 SASEGT, per germline. The V and J ends lost 6 bases and 6 bases respectively, with 14 bases between them. The CDR3 sequence is 13 residues long. The CDR3 loop reads CASRSTAAQTQYF. CDR3 nucleotide sequence: TGTGCCAGCAGATCGACAGCGGCGCAGACCCAGTACTTC.

V and J are TRBV20-1 and TRBJ1-2; D is perhaps TRBD1 (6 bases). The CDR3 spans 13 residues. Between the trimmed V and J ends, which lost 1 base and 2 bases, there was a span of 8 bases. CDR1 and CDR2 (germline): DFQATT, SNEGSKA (reference sequence). For the CDR3, the DNA is TGCAGTGCTAGAGCGACAGGAAACTATGGCTACACCTTC. Encoded protein: CSARATGNYGYTF.

The CDR3 protein is CSASPGLRPDTQYF. CDR3 DNA sequence: TGCAGTGCTAGCCCGGGACTGAGACCAGATACGCAGTATTTT. The rearrangement uses TRBV20-1 and TRBJ2-3, with a possible D match to TRBD2 (6 bases). Between the trimmed V and J ends, which lost 3 bases and 4 bases, there was a span of 14 bases. The CDR3 is 14 amino acids. The germline V gene encodes CDR1 DFQATT and CDR2 SNEGSKA (reference sequence).

The CDR3 loop is CATSASGRAVPGELFF. The DNA of the CDR3 is TGTGCCACCAGCGCTAGCGGGAGGGCCGTACCCGGGGAGCTGTTTTTT. The V gene is TRBV24-1, the J gene TRBJ2-2, with TRBD2 matching over 12 bases. The CDR3 totals 16 residues. The ends lost 7 bases at V and 6 bases at J; junction bases unmatched: 8. Germline CDR1 and CDR2: KGHDR and SFDVKD.

The V call is TRBV29-1, the J call TRBJ2-3; 8 bases map to TRBD2. This CDR3 contains 14 residues. V shed 1 base and J 1 base; nucleotides not matched to a gene: 1. CDR1 and CDR2 from the germline V gene are SQVTM and ANQGSEA. CDR3 bases: TGCAGCGTTGAAGCGACTAGCGGCACAGATACGCAGTATTTT. It translates to CSVEATSGTDTQYF.

V is TRBV7-8 and J is TRBJ1-5; tentative D call: TRBD1 (5 bases). Germline V gives CDR1 SGHVS, CDR2 FQNEAQ. Trimming removed 4 bases at V and 5 bases at J, with 9 bases between. CDR3 length equals 13 residues. As DNA, the CDR3 is TGTGCCAGCAGCTACGGGGGGGATCAGCCCCAGCATTTT. It encodes CASSYGGDQPQHF.

This chain connects TRBV20-1 to TRBJ2-1; 14 bases align to TRBD2. This CDR3 contains 15 residues. V gave up 4 bases and J gave up 6 bases; unmatched junction bases: 5. Per the germline V gene, CDR1 is DFQATT and CDR2 is SNEGSKA (reference sequence). The CDR3 sequence is CSAKTSGRAGNEQFF. The CDR3 region has the DNA TGCAGTGCTAAGACTAGCGGGAGGGCCGGCAATGAGCAGTTCTTC.

This clonotype came up a few times. This sequence joins TRBV20-1 and TRBJ1-2; 7 nucleotides agree with TRBD1. This CDR3 is 15 amino acids long. Germline assignment: CDR1 DFQATT and CDR2 SNEGSKA (reference sequence). V shed 3 bases and J 1 base; nucleotides not matched to a gene: 8. The CDR3 DNA follows: TGCAGTGCTAGGGTCGTTGCAGGGGGTAACTATGGCTACACCTTC. Protein product: CSARVVAGGNYGYTF.

The chain recombines TRBV6-1 with TRBJ2-5; no reliable D call. The CDR3 has 11 amino acids. Germline CDR1 reads MNHNS; CDR2 reads SASEGT. Trimming left V 6 bases short and J 7 bases short, with 9 bases between. The CDR3 loop is CASSHAGTQYF. In DNA form, the CDR3 reads TGTGCCAGCAGCCACGCCGGGACCCAGTACTTC.

The chain recombines TRBV28 with TRBJ1-5; no definite D call. V was clipped by 3 bases and J by 0 bases, with 15 bases between them. The germline V gene has CDR1 MDHEN and CDR2 SYDVKM. The CDR3 loop spans 17 amino acids. The CDR3 nucleotides read TGTGCCAGCAGTTTTTTCGGGAGGTTTAGTAGCAATCAGCCCCAGCATTTT. As protein: CASSFFGRFSSNQPQHF.

V is TRBV28 and J is TRBJ2-1; 8 nucleotides match TRBD2. Trimming removed 2 bases from V and 1 base from J; junction bases left unmatched: 1. This CDR3 has 15 residues. Germline V CDR1 and CDR2: MDHEN, SYDVKM. The DNA of the CDR3 is TGTGCCAGCAGTTTAACTAGCGGTTCCTACAATGAGCAGTTCTTC. It yields the protein CASSLTSGSYNEQFF.

This clonotype occurred a few times. The chain joins TRBV7-2 to TRBJ2-5, with D perhaps TRBD1 or TRBD2 (5 bases each). The germline gives CDR1 SGHTA, CDR2 FQGNSA. The CDR3 length is 13 residues. The V end was cut by 5 bases, the J end by 1 base, with 8 bases between. The CDR3: CASSRDPQETQYF. The DNA for the CDR3 is TGTGCCAGCAGCCGGGACCCCCAAGAGACCCAGTACTTC.

CDR3 sequence (DNA): TGTGCCAGCAGCGTGACGGGACTAGATGGCTACACCTTC. This translates into CASSVTGLDGYTF. The chain carries TRBV6-1 and TRBJ1-2; maybe TRBD1 (5 bases). Per germline, CDR1 MNHNS and CDR2 SASEGT. This CDR3 contains 13 residues. Trimming removed 6 bases from V and 6 bases from J, with 14 bases in between.

The sample holds a few counts of this clonotype. The chain employs TRBV6-1 and TRBJ2-5, with D unresolved. V was trimmed by 8 bases and J by 5 bases, leaving 9 bases between them. The CDR3 loop spans 11 amino acids. Germline values: CDR1 MNHNS, CDR2 SASEGT. The CDR3 loop reads CASRKSETQYF. In DNA form, the CDR3 reads TGTGCCAGCCGAAAGAGTGAGACCCAGTACTTC.

This clonotype has just a few counts. The chain has TRBV6-1 and TRBJ2-5, with 11 bases lining up with TRBD2. The CDR3 consists of 15 residues. V shed 5 bases, J shed 5 bases, and the junction held 7 bases outside the gene matches. The germline CDR1 and CDR2 sequences are MNHNS and SASEGT. The chain's CDR3 is CASSTTSGSSETQYF. CDR3 sequence (DNA): TGTGCCAGCAGTACTACTAGCGGGAGTTCGGAGACCCAGTACTTC.

This sequence joins TRBV27 and TRBJ2-3, with 10 bases matching TRBD2. The CDR3 has 16 residues. The germline CDR1 and CDR2 sequences are MNHEY and SMNVEV (reference sequence). The ends lost 2 bases at V and 3 bases at J; junction bases unmatched: 5. This CDR3 is CASSLLAGALTDTQYF. The CDR3 DNA sequence: TGTGCCAGCAGTTTACTAGCGGGAGCTTTAACAGATACGCAGTATTTT.

This chain joins TRBV19 and TRBJ1-5; 11 bases are shared with TRBD1. In germline, CDR1 is LNHDA, CDR2 SQIVND (reference sequence). The trim removed 3 bases at V and 5 bases at J, leaving 9 bases unmatched. The CDR3 length is 17 residues. CDR3 sequence (DNA): TGTGCCAGTAGTATGCCTGGACAGGGGGCTTTCGATCAGCCCCAGCATTTT. Translated: CASSMPGQGAFDQPQHF.

The chain has TRBV7-2 and TRBJ2-7, with 8 bases identical to TRBD1. The CDR3 is made up of 14 amino acids. V lost 2 bases, J lost 2 bases, and 2 bases stayed unmatched. The germline CDR1 and CDR2 sequences are SGHTA and FQGNSA. The CDR3 DNA follows: TGTGCCAGCAGCTTACAGGGGGCCCCCTACGAGCAGTACTTC. Translated: CASSLQGAPYEQYF.

This clonotype was counted a few times. V and J are TRBV11-3 and TRBJ2-3; D possibly corresponds to TRBD1 (6 bases). In germline, CDR1 is SGHNT, CDR2 YENEEA. CDR3 length: 13 amino acids. Trimming cost V 6 bases and J 3 bases, with 10 bases left between them. This CDR3 reads CASSNTGTDTQYF. CDR3 coding DNA: TGTGCCAGCAGTAATACAGGGACAGATACGCAGTATTTT.